This T cell receptor beta chain was identified in a study of long-term antiretroviral therapy in people with HIV (dated 2022 in TCRdb). The study in broad terms: The earliest samples were collected about a decade before the 2015 WHO recommendation for immediate ART, when ART was typically delayed until CD4 counts fell. A retrospective serial study tested whether ART initiation and durable HIV suppression were associated with changes in peripheral blood TRB repertoire composition and diversity. A total of about 180 cryopreserved PBMC samples were contributed to the cohort by 30 adults with confirmed HIV infection, with samples collected serially over a mean of approximately six years (range 1-12). About 35% of the 30 participants with HIV were female. Test extractions of a monoclonal T-cell line alongside 30 or so polyclonal samples showed no cross-contamination during QIAcube processing. Points the paper makes about the study in general: Inferences about post-ART repertoire changes were limited because no data were available on ART adherence, viral resistance or therapy changes. The repertoire was dominated across all time points by expanded TRB clones identified before ART initiation, although this dominance was seen to fluctuate and to decrease in many PLHIV after ART. Because pre-ART samples had limited cell numbers, profiling was done on unsorted PBMC rather than on sorted CD4+ and CD8+ T cells. ART initiation was associated with a significant increase in TRB diversity, but diversity stayed significantly below transplant donor controls even after long-term ART. Limited PBMC availability meant only the TCR beta chain was sequenced, without alpha chain pairing. Narrower CDR3 length ranges were observed in HIV repertoires than in controls, and an antigen-experienced repertoire with only a slight naive shift after ART was suggested by the network structure. Samples dated from about 2004 to 2018, and the ART regimens used may be less effective than current ones.

Participants were included only if at least one PBMC sample before ART initiation and at least two post-ART samples were available. All participants with HIV were treated in the United States of America. Before DNA extraction, cryopreserved samples of roughly 0.85-11 million PBMC were thawed and then washed. At the time of the earliest PBMC sample, participants with HIV were aged between roughly 20 and 54 years. PBMC samples were contributed by each participant from 1-4 timepoints before ART initiation and 2-8 timepoints after ART initiation, with a median of 7 samples. Serial HIV viral load, CD4+ T-cell count, ART history and demographic data were obtained for every participant. A Qiagen kit on a QIAcube was used to extract genomic DNA from unsorted PBMC, with samples processed in batches of 12. The immunoSEQ hsTCRB v3.0 assay was used at survey level resolution to sequence the TRB variable region. A depth of about 35,000-55,000 T-cell genomes per sample was targeted for TRB sequencing. An Illumina MiSeq with a v3 150-cycle kit was used to sequence the pooled TRB libraries. The published analysis was carried out like this. Repertoire analysis was run in R within a reproducible Nextflow workflow that covered QC, data transformation and analysis. LymphoSeq2, an R package for AIRR-Seq data exploration, was used to implement custom analyses. A handful of samples yielding fewer than 5000 total TRB sequences were excluded, leaving approximately 200 analyzed HIV repertoires. Among the 180 to 200 retained HIV repertoires, 59 were collected before ART initiation and approximately 130 were collected after ART initiation. Each repertoire was downsampled to 5000 TRB nucleotide sequences, and summary statistics were averaged across 100 downsampling iterations. Only TRB sequences with CDR3 regions of at least seven amino acids were retained for analysis. Diversity was measured with a Shannon entropy-derived clonality score and the Gini coefficient. In repertoire networks, the top 5000 CDR3 amino acid sequences were linked whenever an edit distance of one separated two sequences. GLIPH2 predicted antigen specificity groups and MHC restriction for TRB CDR3 amino acid sequences. Known CMV, EBV, HIV or tissue antigen associations were flagged by matching CDR3 amino acid sequences against VDJdb and McPAS-TCR. Pre-ART, post-ART and control groups were compared with Wilcoxon signed-rank tests and Holm-Bonferroni correction. The table comes from immuneACCESS by way of TCRdb, which keeps in-frame sequences with V and J called. Part of the clones is missing from these tables; in studies checked, under half for an unresolved V gene and the rest for unknown reasons. The V and J calls and clone size are taken from that table; D and trimming were inferred from the DNA. The sample includes under 45,000 clones, with roughly four fifths observed a single time. 5.5% to 6.5% of the sample comes from the top ten.

Trimmed from V: 1 base; trimmed from J: 2 bases; junction bases lacking a gene match: 4. The CDR3 goes from the cysteine to the phenylalanine over 17 residues. Only the CDR3 part of the read is kept: 51 bases, read in frame from the first base. For CDR1 and CDR2, the germline V gene lists SGHTA and FQGNSA. About this clone: Its antigen is still unknown. Base qualities are not at hand, and no much larger clone is one base apart.

The chain uses TRBV7-2 and TRBJ2-3, with 12 central nucleotides matching TRBD2. Sequences were derived from unsorted PBMCs, sampled 1 year after starting antiretroviral therapy. The receptor's source is a man aged 18-30 years with HIV. In nucleotide form, the sequence is TGTGCCAGCAGCTTAGACTCTAGCGGGAGGGCCACAGATACGCAGTATTTT. It codes for CASSLDSSGRATDTQYF.